The sample holds one count of the clone carrying this TCR beta chain. Its cognate antigen is unknown. The data derive from a study of cytomegalovirus exposure and HLA in healthy donors. The study's findings and limits: In a later analysis, a missense DCLRE1C variant was linked to TCR beta V- and J-gene trimming. Indistinguishable V segments, including TRBV6-2 and TRBV6-3, were excluded.

The PCR ran on 60 Vbeta and 13 Jbeta primers. Source study methods: Per a later analysis, the number of unique TCR beta chains was around 80 million, of which roughly 10 million were shared. Libraries were prepared by immunoSEQ multiplex PCR; TCRdb keeps only in-frame clonotypes and omits some of them. D and trimming come from the DNA, and the V and J calls and clone size come from that table. The sample carries about 140,000 clones, more than 70% recorded once. With V trimmed by 3 bases and J by 2 bases, 5 bases remained unmatched. There are 15 residues in the CDR3. The germline V gene encodes CDR1 KGHSH and CDR2 LQKENI.

The material sequenced was PBMCs. The TCR was taken from a man between 45 and 60 years old in good health and CMV-seronegative. The V gene is TRBV18, the J gene TRBJ2-7; 9 nucleotides align to TRBD2. The CDR3 region has the DNA TGTGCCAGCTCACCGAGGACTAGCGCCACCTACGAGCAGTACTTC. Amino acids: CASSPRTSATYEQYF.